This is a list of T cell receptor beta chains from one sample in a study of shared clonotypes between healthy human individuals. Method: immunoSEQ multiplex PCR; TCRdb's copy keeps in-frame clones and lacks some. The repertoire holds fewer than 800,000 clones, with 90% to 95% as singletons. The sequencing sample was made of naive CD8+ T cells sorted from blood. The receptors were gathered from a man aged 30 to 45 in good health. Both conserved end residues are part of each CDR3. D genes are given only for firm matches. Clone size is not always given. Where it is, it says once, few, many or a class for expanded clones.

TRBV6-6,TRBJ2-3,NA,NA,CASSYSFSDTQYF,TGTGCCAGCAGTTACTCGTTTTCCGATACGCAGTATTTT
TRBV6-5,TRBJ1-4,NA,NA,CASSPKPYSPEVF,TGTGCCAGCAGCCCCAAGCCCTACTCTCCGGAGGTTTTT
TRBV7-2,TRBJ2-7,NA,NA,CASSPKGAGYFLFEQYF,TGTGCCAGCAGTCCCAAAGGGGCGGGGTATTTCTTGTTCGAGCAGTACTTC
TRBV27,TRBJ2-1,NA,NA,CASSSRETSYNEQFF,TGTGCCAGCAGTAGTAGGGAAACATCCTACAATGAGCAGTTCTTC
TRBV6-1,TRBJ2-7,NA,few,CASSEAVGTLGNYEQYF,TGTGCCAGCAGTGAAGCCGTCGGCACTCTCGGGAATTACGAGCAGTACTTC
TRBV4-2,TRBJ1-4,NA,NA,CASSQETGSNEKLFF,TGTGCCAGCAGCCAAGAAACAGGGTCCAATGAAAAACTGTTTTTT
TRBV19,TRBJ2-1,NA,few,CASSIFGRGMNEQFF,TGTGCCAGTAGTATTTTCGGCAGGGGAATGAATGAGCAGTTCTTC
TRBV7-8,TRBJ1-4,NA,NA,CASSKGGGKLFF,TGTGCCAGCAGCAAGGGTGGGGGGAAACTGTTTTTT
TRBV6-5,TRBJ2-7,TRBD1,NA,CASSVGTDGRGEQYF,TGTGCCAGCAGTGTCGGGACAGACGGACGGGGCGAGCAGTACTTC
TRBV28,TRBJ2-6,TRBD2,NA,CASSTREEPPGANVLTF,TGTGCCAGCAGCACACGGGAGGAGCCCCCCGGGGCCAACGTCCTGACTTTC
TRBV7-9,TRBJ2-1,TRBD2,NA,CASNGLAVGYEQFF,TGTGCCAGCAACGGACTAGCGGTTGGCTATGAGCAGTTCTTC
TRBV29-1,TRBJ1-1,TRBD1,NA,CSVTTGTTEAFF,TGCAGCGTAACGACAGGGACCACTGAAGCTTTCTTT
TRBV30,TRBJ2-1,TRBD2,NA,CACSLLAGVTVAYNEQFF,TGTGCCTGTTCATTGCTAGCGGGAGTTACGGTAGCGTACAATGAGCAGTTCTTC
TRBV28,TRBJ2-1,NA,NA,CASSLSGFGNEQFF,TGTGCCAGCAGTTTATCAGGGTTTGGTAATGAGCAGTTCTTC
TRBV27,TRBJ1-1,NA,NA,CASRKPGQPFEAFF,TGTGCCAGCAGGAAACCGGGACAACCGTTTGAAGCTTTCTTT
TRBV6-5,TRBJ2-3,TRBD2,once,CASSYWRGGADTQYF,TGTGCCAGCAGTTACTGGCGGGGGGGTGCAGATACGCAGTATTTT
TRBV5-4,TRBJ2-7,NA,NA,CAPGDEQYF,TGTGCCCCGGGGGACGAGCAGTACTTC
TRBV28,TRBJ2-5,TRBD1,NA,CASSPTGGETQYF,TGTGCCAGCAGCCCGACAGGGGGAGAGACCCAGTACTTC
TRBV4-1,TRBJ1-4,NA,NA,CASSQVRDNNEKLFF,TGCGCCAGCAGCCAAGTTCGGGACAATAATGAAAAACTGTTTTTT
TRBV2,TRBJ1-1,NA,NA,CASISADYTEAFF,TGTGCCAGCATTTCTGCTGACTACACTGAAGCTTTCTTT
TRBV7-8,TRBJ2-2,TRBD2,NA,CASSRGLAGVVGELFF,TGTGCCAGCAGCCGGGGACTAGCGGGAGTAGTCGGGGAGCTGTTTTTT
TRBV27,TRBJ2-7,NA,NA,CASSLSRAYEQYF,TGTGCCAGCAGTTTATCTCGGGCCTACGAGCAGTACTTC
TRBV4-1,TRBJ1-1,NA,NA,CASSQGIQTNTEAFF,TGCGCCAGCAGCCAAGGAATTCAGACGAACACTGAAGCTTTCTTT
TRBV25-1,TRBJ1-3,NA,NA,CASSDSSGRRDRGNTIYF,TGTGCCAGCAGTGACTCCAGCGGGCGTCGGGACCGTGGAAACACCATATATTTT
TRBV28,TRBJ1-4,TRBD1,NA,CASSPWQGVNEKLFF,TGTGCCAGCAGTCCTTGGCAGGGGGTTAATGAAAAACTGTTTTTT
TRBV15,TRBJ2-3,NA,NA,CATSPRSPDTQYF,TGTGCCACCAGCCCTAGGAGCCCCGATACGCAGTATTTT
TRBV5-5,TRBJ1-3,NA,NA,CASSLSGQDSNTIYF,TGTGCCAGCAGCTTGTCGGGCCAAGATAGTAACACCATATATTTT
TRBV7-9,TRBJ1-4,NA,NA,CASSLQNNEKLFF,TGTGCCAGCAGCTTACAGAATAATGAAAAACTGTTTTTT
TRBV27,TRBJ1-1,TRBD1,NA,CASSKGQGGNTEAFF,TGTGCCAGCAGTAAGGGACAGGGGGGGAACACTGAAGCTTTCTTT
TRBV19,TRBJ2-7,TRBD2,NA,CASSGTSGSEQYF,TGTGCCAGTAGTGGGACTAGCGGGAGCGAGCAGTACTTC
TRBV5-1,TRBJ2-7,NA,NA,CASSLGLGLPYEQYF,TGCGCCAGCAGCTTGGGTTTAGGACTCCCCTACGAGCAGTACTTC